This TCR beta chain appears in the sequencing data of a study of blood T cell repertoires in COVID-19. The CDR3 spans 14 residues. Germline V gene sequence: CDR1 SGHNT, CDR2 YYREEE (reference sequence). The V and J ends lost 0 bases and 3 bases respectively, with 7 bases between them. Methods used by the authors: Nucleated cell number was recorded as an estimate derived from reference gene primer amplification. The table came from immunoSEQ multiplex PCR; TCRdb's copy has only in-frame clones and leaves some out. The D gene and trimming were derived from the DNA, and the V and J assignments and clone size from that table. The sample holds 250,000 to 300,000 clones; roughly 90% are singletons and the top ten take 2% to 2.5%.

The chain employs TRBV5-4 and TRBJ1-5; D gene uncertain. Sequencing used peripheral blood. The TCR comes from a man between 50 and 59 years old with acute or convalescent COVID-19. CDR3 amino acids: CASSLGGNNQPQHF. In nucleotides, the CDR3 is TGTGCCAGCAGCTTGGGAGGGAACAATCAGCCCCAGCATTTT.